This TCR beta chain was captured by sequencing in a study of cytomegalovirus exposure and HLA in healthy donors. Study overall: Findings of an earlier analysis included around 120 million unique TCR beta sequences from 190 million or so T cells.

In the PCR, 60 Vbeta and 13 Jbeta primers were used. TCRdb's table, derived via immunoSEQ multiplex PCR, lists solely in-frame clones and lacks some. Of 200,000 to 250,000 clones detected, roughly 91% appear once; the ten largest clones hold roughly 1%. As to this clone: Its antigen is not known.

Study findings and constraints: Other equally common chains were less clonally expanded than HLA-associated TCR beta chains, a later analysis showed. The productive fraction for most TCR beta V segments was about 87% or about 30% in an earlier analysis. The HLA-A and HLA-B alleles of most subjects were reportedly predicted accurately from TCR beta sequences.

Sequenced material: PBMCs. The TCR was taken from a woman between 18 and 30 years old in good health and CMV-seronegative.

The CDR3 here is CASSAGWNTEAFF. CDR3 sequence (DNA): TGTGCCAGCAGCGCCGGGTGGAACACTGAAGCTTTCTTT. This sequence joins TRBV9 and TRBJ1-1; D unclear. V lost 3 bases and J 1 base, leaving 7 bases between the germline ends. There are 13 residues in the CDR3. Germline V CDR1 and CDR2: SGDLS, YYNGEE.